These T cell receptor beta chains were read from a single sample in a study of PD-1 blockade in classical Hodgkin lymphoma. Sequenced by immunoSEQ multiplex PCR; TCRdb stores in-frame clones only, minus some. Of 150,000 or so clones listed, around 73% are singletons. Sequenced here: peripheral blood mononuclear cells (PBMCs), sampled before the second cycle of nivolumab. The receptors derive from a human donor with classical Hodgkin lymphoma. Each CDR3 is given with its conserved first and last residue. The D gene is left open where the match is weak. A row's size may be missing; if present it is once, few, many or a size class.

TRBV30	TRBJ2-7	-	-	CAWRDSRKYEQYF	TGTGCCTGGAGGGACTCAAGAAAATACGAGCAGTACTTC
TRBV5-8	TRBJ2-1	-	-	CASSLRLSYSYNEQFF	TGTGCCAGCAGCTTGCGACTCTCCTACTCCTACAATGAGCAGTTCTTC
TRBV6-5	TRBJ2-7	-	-	CASSYSWGNYEQYF	TGTGCCAGCAGTTACTCATGGGGGAACTACGAGCAGTACTTC
TRBV5-4	TRBJ2-5	TRBD2	-	CASSLGVAGVLETQYF	TGTGCCAGCAGCTTGGGGGTAGCGGGAGTCTTAGAGACCCAGTACTTC
TRBV5-1	TRBJ2-3	TRBD1	-	CASSLVGGQTDTQYF	TGCGCCAGCAGCTTGGTAGGGGGCCAGACGGATACGCAGTATTTT
TRBV5-4	TRBJ2-3	-	-	CASSLIPPDTQYF	TGTGCCAGCAGCTTGATCCCCCCAGATACGCAGTATTTT
TRBV6-6	TRBJ2-7	TRBD1	once	CASSYTLTGASYEQYF	TGTGCCAGCAGTTACACCTTGACAGGGGCCAGCTACGAGCAGTACTTC
TRBV27	TRBJ2-7	TRBD1	-	CASSLRDRGLSEQYF	TGTGCCAGCAGTTTAAGGGACAGGGGGCTCAGCGAGCAGTACTTC
TRBV30	TRBJ2-1	TRBD2	-	CAWSVVLAGNEQFF	TGTGCCTGGAGTGTGGTTCTAGCGGGAAATGAGCAGTTCTTC
TRBV18	TRBJ2-5	-	once	CASSPLPGQGETQYF	TGTGCCAGCTCACCACTACCCGGTCAAGGGGAGACCCAGTACTTC
TRBV27	TRBJ1-2	-	few	CASSNRAFYGYTF	TGTGCCAGCTCAAACAGGGCTTTCTATGGCTACACCTTC
TRBV19	TRBJ2-1	-	few	CASSIRSAGKFF	TGTGCCAGTAGTATCCGGAGCGCCGGGAAGTTCTTC
TRBV6-6	TRBJ1-5	TRBD1	-	CASRRTGGNQPQHF	TGTGCCAGCAGACGTACAGGGGGCAATCAGCCCCAGCATTTT
TRBV7-9	TRBJ2-3	TRBD2	medium-sized	CASSFAGGLPDTQYF	TGTGCCAGCAGCTTTGCGGGGGGGCTTCCAGATACGCAGTATTTT
TRBV29-1	TRBJ1-1	-	-	CSKTVMKTEAFF	TGCAGCAAGACAGTTATGAAGACTGAAGCTTTCTTT
TRBV6-4	TRBJ1-4	-	-	CASEEYATNEKLFF	TGTGCCAGCGAAGAGTATGCAACTAATGAAAAACTGTTTTTT
TRBV6-5	TRBJ2-2	TRBD2	-	CASSYSPSGRGELFF	TGTGCCAGCAGTTACTCGCCTAGCGGGAGGGGGGAGCTGTTTTTT
TRBV29-1	TRBJ2-5	-	-	CSVEGRLQETQYF	TGCAGCGTTGAGGGGCGCCTACAAGAGACCCAGTACTTC
TRBV2	TRBJ1-3	-	-	CASTGSRSGNTIYF	TGTGCCAGCACCGGGAGCAGATCTGGAAACACCATATATTTT
TRBV6-5	TRBJ1-1	-	-	CASTSRGVTAEAFF	TGTGCCAGCACTTCCAGGGGCGTTACGGCTGAAGCTTTCTTT
TRBV7-3	TRBJ2-5	TRBD1	-	CASSLRAGGQETQYF	TGTGCCAGCAGCTTACGGGCAGGGGGACAAGAGACCCAGTACTTC
TRBV4-1	TRBJ2-7	-	-	CASSQESVATYEQYF	TGCGCCAGCAGCCAAGAATCCGTCGCGACTTACGAGCAGTACTTC
TRBV19	TRBJ2-5	-	few	CASSIFGGETQYF	TGTGCCAGTAGTATCTTCGGGGGAGAGACCCAGTACTTC
TRBV29-1	TRBJ2-5	-	-	CSVVPSQETQYF	TGCAGCGTTGTTCCCAGCCAAGAGACCCAGTACTTC
TRBV10-3	TRBJ2-1	TRBD2	-	CAINGGADEQFF	TGTGCCATCAACGGGGGGGCGGATGAGCAGTTCTTC
TRBV6-5	TRBJ2-1	-	-	CASSYSQETYNEQFF	TGTGCCAGCAGTTACTCTCAGGAGACCTACAATGAGCAGTTCTTC
TRBV6-1	TRBJ1-2	TRBD1	-	CAIATGGSGYTF	TGTGCCATCGCGACAGGGGGATCAGGCTACACCTTC
TRBV6-5	TRBJ2-7	TRBD1	-	CASRSDRGRRYEQYF	TGTGCCAGCAGGTCTGACAGGGGGCGACGGTACGAGCAGTACTTC
TRBV7-9	TRBJ1-1	-	-	CASSLALDSEAFF	TGTGCCAGCAGCTTAGCTCTGGACAGTGAAGCTTTCTTT
TRBV18	TRBJ2-5	-	once	CASSPPSDPRGTQYF	TGTGCCAGCTCACCCCCCAGCGACCCAAGAGGGACCCAGTACTTC
TRBV6-5	TRBJ1-2	-	-	CASTTLRINYGYTF	TGTGCCAGCACTACCCTCAGGATTAACTATGGCTACACCTTC
TRBV4-1	TRBJ1-3	-	-	CASSQMIWTGNTIYF	TGCGCCAGCAGCCAAATGATATGGACTGGAAACACCATATATTTT
TRBV5-1	TRBJ2-3	TRBD2	-	CASSFPLKASGSSTDTQYF	TGCGCCAGCAGCTTCCCTCTTAAAGCTAGCGGGTCGAGCACAGATACGCAGTATTTT
TRBV6-5	TRBJ2-3	-	once	CASKTRSDTQYF	TGTGCCAGCAAAACTAGATCAGATACGCAGTATTTT
TRBV4-3	TRBJ1-2	TRBD1	once	CASSQAYGRGRYNYGYTF	TGCGCCAGCAGCCAAGCCTATGGCAGGGGGCGATACAACTATGGCTACACCTTC
TRBV7-2	TRBJ2-7	-	once	CASSLEGGPFEQYF	TGTGCCAGCAGCTTAGAGGGGGGGCCGTTCGAGCAGTACTTC
TRBV2	TRBJ1-3	-	once	CASSEYRNTIYF	TGTGCCAGCAGTGAATATCGGAACACCATATATTTT
TRBV2	TRBJ1-1	-	-	CASSPQGWTNTEAFF	TGTGCCAGCAGTCCACAGGGTTGGACGAACACTGAAGCTTTCTTT
TRBV10-3	TRBJ2-7	TRBD1	-	CAIGQGAYEQYF	TGTGCCATCGGGCAGGGGGCATACGAGCAGTACTTC
TRBV7-2	TRBJ2-7	-	-	CASSTNQGTGQYF	TGTGCCAGCAGCACAAACCAGGGCACCGGGCAGTACTTC
TRBV4-3	TRBJ1-5	-	few	CASSQDRANNQPQHF	TGCGCCAGCAGCCAAGATCGGGCAAATAATCAGCCCCAGCATTTT